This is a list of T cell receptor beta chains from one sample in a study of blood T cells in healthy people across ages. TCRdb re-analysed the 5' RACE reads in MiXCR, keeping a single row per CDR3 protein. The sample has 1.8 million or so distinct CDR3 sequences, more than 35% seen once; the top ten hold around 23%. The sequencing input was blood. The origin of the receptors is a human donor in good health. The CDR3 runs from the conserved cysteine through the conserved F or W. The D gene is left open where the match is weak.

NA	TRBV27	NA	CASKGMGSEQYF
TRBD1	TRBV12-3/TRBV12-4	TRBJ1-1	CASAARGQGAGQAFF
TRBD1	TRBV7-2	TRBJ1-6	CASSHDRVGSPLHF
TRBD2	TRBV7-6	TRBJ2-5	CASSLGAPGGTQYF
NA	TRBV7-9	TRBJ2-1	CVSSSRYNEQFF
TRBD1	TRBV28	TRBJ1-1	CAVKDRTTLATEAFF
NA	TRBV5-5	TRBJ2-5	CASSNPLVQETQYF
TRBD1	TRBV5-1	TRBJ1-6	CASSHLDRGDSPLHF
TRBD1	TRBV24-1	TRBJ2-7	CATGGDSYEQYF
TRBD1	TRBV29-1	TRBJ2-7	CSVAQGATYEQYF
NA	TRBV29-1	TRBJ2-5	CSVRGSIGETQYF
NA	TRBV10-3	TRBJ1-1	CAIRGREDTEAFF
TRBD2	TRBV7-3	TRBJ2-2	CASSRLAGRNTGELFF
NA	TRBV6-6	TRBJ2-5	CATSDRGARETQYF
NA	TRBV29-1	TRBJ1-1	CSVETGLGTEAFF